The 18 T cell receptor beta chains below were found in one sample sequenced in a study of identical twins. MiXCR, applied by TCRdb to the 5' RACE reads, yields one record per CDR3 protein. The table lists more than 650,000 distinct CDR3 sequences, over 5% of them singletons. Sequences were obtained from naive T cells sorted from blood. The receptor set was obtained from a man aged 18 to 29 in good health.

This clonotype was counted ten times or more. The CDR3 sequence is CASSLGGTGANQPQHF. Written as DNA, the CDR3 is TGTGCCAGCAGTTTGGGGGGAACAGGAGCCAATCAGCCCCAGCATTTT. The V and J genes are TRBV12-3 or TRBV12-4 and TRBJ1-5; weak D call: TRBD1 (5 bases). There are 16 residues in the CDR3. V gave up 3 bases and J gave up 3 bases, with 15 bases separating them.

This clonotype has a handful of counts. The rearrangement uses TRBV12-3 or TRBV12-4 and TRBJ2-3; perhaps TRBD2 as D (5 bases). This CDR3 is 16 amino acids long. Trimming took off 7 bases at V and 1 base at J, with 18 bases between the two ends. Here the CDR3 reads CASNNGERSGTDTQYF. As DNA, the CDR3 is TGTGCCAGCAACAACGGGGAGCGGTCGGGCACAGATACGCAGTATTTT.

This clonotype has ten or more counts. The rearrangement links TRBV28 to TRBJ2-7; possibly TRBD2 for D (5 bases). V lost 8 bases and J lost 2, with 13 bases in between. The CDR3 sequence is 13 residues long. CDR1 and CDR2 from the germline V gene are MDHEN and SYDVKM. The CDR3 DNA reads TGTGCCAGCCGTGCCGACGGGACCTACGAGCAGTACTTC. It is translated as CASRADGTYEQYF. Together with reference TRBV28 and TRBJ2-7, the CDR3 gives the full variable domain: DVKVTQSSRYLVKRTGEKVFLECVQDMDHENMFWYRQDPGLGLRLIYFSYDVKMKEKGDIPEGYSVSREKKERFSLILESASTNQTSMYLCASRADGTYEQYFGPGTRLTVT.

V usage is TRBV27 and J usage is TRBJ2-7, with 9 bases matching TRBD1. CDR1 and CDR2 (germline): MNHEY, SMNVEV (reference sequence). The CDR3 contains 14 residues. After removal of 6 bases from V and 5 bases from J, the junction contained 8 bases not matched to a gene. CDR3 loop: CASRYGGQGNEQYF. For the CDR3, the DNA is TGTGCCAGCAGATACGGGGGACAGGGTAACGAGCAGTACTTC.

Ten or more counts support this clonotype. The CDR3 DNA reads as TGCAGCGTTGAAAGGGACGGCCAAGAGACCCAGTACTTC. It codes for CSVERDGQETQYF. J is TRBJ2-5 and V is TRBV29-1; either TRBD1 or TRBD2 may fit D (5 bases each). Germline V gene sequence: CDR1 SQVTM, CDR2 ANQGSEA. This CDR3 region has 13 residues. V lost 2 bases to trimming and J lost 1 base, with 8 bases between them.

This chain joins TRBV6-1 and TRBJ2-7; TRBD2 matches 11 bases. The CDR3 runs 17 residues. Trimming at V came to 4 bases and at J to 0 bases, leaving 8 bases not matched to a gene. The V gene's germline CDR1 is MNHNS and CDR2 SASEGT. As DNA, the CDR3 is TGTGCCAGCAGTGTCTCTCCTAGCGGGAGGTCCTCCTACGAGCAGTACTTC. Encoded protein: CASSVSPSGRSSYEQYF.

This clonotype was observed many times. This sequence joins TRBV7-9 and TRBJ2-3; a weak D match, TRBD1 (6 bases). The germline V gene encodes CDR1 SEHNR and CDR2 FQNEAQ (reference sequence). The V end lost 5 bases, the J end lost 5 bases, and 17 bases lay between the germline ends. There are 15 residues in the CDR3. The DNA for the CDR3 is TGTGCCAGCAGCGAGGTGGTGGGGGCACGAGATACGCAGTATTTT. Amino acids: CASSEVVGARDTQYF.

This clonotype was seen only a few times. The chain has TRBV6-1 and TRBJ2-4, with TRBD2 as a possible D gene (5 bases). V was pared by 6 bases and J by 9 bases, with 15 bases between. The germline V gene encodes CDR1 MNHNS and CDR2 SASEGT. The CDR3 extends over 13 amino acids. The CDR3 DNA sequence: TGTGCCAGCAGCCCCGGGCCCAGCGGCATTCAGTACTTC. Translation gives CASSPGPSGIQYF.

This rearrangement joins TRBV5-1 to TRBJ2-2; 9 bases are a match to TRBD2. This CDR3 region has 16 residues. Trimming at V came to 0 bases and at J to 5 bases, leaving 5 bases not matched to a gene. From germline, CDR1 is SGHRS and CDR2 YFSETQ. The CDR3: CASSLVGTSRTGELFF. The CDR3 coding sequence is TGCGCCAGCAGCTTGGTTGGGACTAGCAGAACCGGGGAGCTGTTTTTT.

This chain joins TRBV29-1 and TRBJ2-2; D might be TRBD1 (6 bases). Germline V gene data show CDR1 as SQVTM and CDR2 as ANQGSEA. Trimming shortened V by 7 bases and J by 7 bases, and 16 bases separated the two germline ends. This CDR3 is 13 amino acids long. The CDR3 loop reads CSAYQGSGGELFF. CDR3 coding DNA: TGCAGCGCCTATCAGGGGAGTGGCGGGGAGCTGTTTTTT.

V gene TRBV20-1 combines with J gene TRBJ2-7; no clear D gene. Trimming stripped 6 bases from V and 3 bases from J, with 21 bases between. This CDR3 contains 15 residues. CDR1 and CDR2 (germline): DFQATT, SNEGSKA (reference sequence). DNA of the CDR3: TGCAGTGCCCAGTCAAGCGTATGGCTCAGCTACGAGCAGTACTTC. The encoded protein is CSAQSSVWLSYEQYF.

The table lists this clonotype with many counts. The rearrangement links TRBV5-1 to TRBJ1-2; perhaps TRBD1 as D (6 bases). The V and J ends lost 4 bases and 7 bases respectively, with 17 bases between them. The CDR3 spans 14 residues. The germline gives CDR1 SGHRS, CDR2 YFSETQ. DNA of the CDR3: TGCGCCAGCAGCCCCGGTGGGGGGCAAAGTGGCTACACCTTC. This encodes CASSPGGGQSGYTF.

The genes are TRBV18 and TRBJ2-2; 7 bases map to TRBD1. With 3 bases clipped from V and 0 bases from J, the junction kept 7 bases outside the gene matches. The CDR3 totals 17 residues. CDR1 is KGHSH and CDR2 is LQKENI in the germline V gene. CDR3 region: CASSPSPGTANTGELFF. The CDR3 DNA reads as TGTGCCAGCTCACCCAGCCCCGGGACAGCGAACACCGGGGAGCTGTTTTTT.

This clonotype has more than one count but fewer than ten. The rearrangement links TRBV30 to TRBJ2-1; no clear D. The V and J ends lost 0 bases and 6 bases respectively, with 12 bases between them. The CDR3 consists of 14 residues. Germline values: CDR1 GTSNPN, CDR2 SVGIG (reference sequence). The CDR3 region is CAWSVIGARNEQFF. In nucleotides, the CDR3 is TGTGCCTGGAGTGTAATAGGAGCACGCAATGAGCAGTTCTTC.

This clonotype was observed many times. The chain is built from TRBV9 and TRBJ2-7; 10 nucleotides align to TRBD1. Germline V gives CDR1 SGDLS, CDR2 YYNGEE. Trimming at V came to 2 bases and at J to 5 bases, leaving 4 bases not matched to a gene. This CDR3 is built from 14 residues. This chain's CDR3 is CASSVWDRGNEQYF. DNA of the CDR3: TGTGCCAGCAGCGTTTGGGACAGGGGTAACGAGCAGTACTTC. Using reference TRBV9 and TRBJ2-7 for the parts outside the CDR3, the full variable domain is DSGVTQTPKHLITATGQRVTLRCSPRSGDLSVYWYQQSLDQGLQFLIQYYNGEERAKGNILERFSAQQFPDLHSELNLSSLELGDSALYFCASSVWDRGNEQYFGPGTRLTVT.

This clonotype was seen ten or more times. V is TRBV29-1 and J is TRBJ1-1, with 8 bases lining up with TRBD1. This CDR3 contains 11 residues. Trimming at V came to 8 bases and at J to 4 bases, leaving 3 bases not matched to a gene. Germline V CDR1 and CDR2: SQVTM, ANQGSEA. The CDR3 DNA reads as TGCAGCCACGGACAGGGCACTGAAGCTTTCTTT. Residues: CSHGQGTEAFF.

This clonotype was detected a few times. V usage is TRBV20-1 and J usage is TRBJ2-5, with D perhaps being TRBD1 or TRBD2 (5 bases each). The germline V and J ends were trimmed by 0 bases and 6 bases, with 11 bases remaining between them. Germline CDR1 and CDR2: DFQATT and SNEGSKA (reference sequence). The length of the CDR3 is 13 residues. The CDR3 DNA sequence: TGCAGTGCTAGAGACGGGGCCAAGAAGACCCAGTACTTC. Translated, it gives CSARDGAKKTQYF.

This clonotype was picked up many times. The chain has TRBV12-3 or TRBV12-4 and TRBJ2-3; 8 bases map to TRBD1. CDR3 size: 15 residues. Losses at the gene ends were 5 bases for V and 3 bases for J; bases not matched to a gene: 7. The CDR3 reads CASSPPGQETDTQYF. The CDR3 nucleotides are TGTGCCAGCAGTCCTCCGGGACAGGAAACAGATACGCAGTATTTT.